A single sample gave rise to the 20 T cell receptor beta chains below, sequenced in a study of T-cell reconstitution after alpha-beta-depleted transplantation in children. During its preparation, the TCRbeta library received unique molecular identifiers. MiXCR, run by TCRdb on the PCR reads, gives a single entry per CDR3 protein. This table holds 450,000 to 600,000 distinct CDR3 sequences, around 16% found once. The sequenced sample was PBMCs from the stem cell graft donor, obtained from the stem cell graft. The receptors stem from a human donor who donated a stem cell graft to a child with acute lymphoblastic leukemia.

The gene calls are TRBV29-1 and TRBJ2-5; D gene uncertain. CDR3 length: 12 amino acids. Germline V gene lookup returns CDR1 SQVTM and CDR2 ANQGSEA. Trimming cost V 4 bases and J 1 base, with 7 bases left between them. CDR3 nucleotides: TGCAGCGTTGGGATTCTCCAAGAGACCCAGTACTTC. It is translated as CSVGILQETQYF.

The chain employs TRBV12-3 or TRBV12-4 and TRBJ2-7, with D tentatively TRBD2 (6 bases). V lost 4 bases and J 0 bases, leaving 19 bases between the germline ends. This CDR3 spans 17 amino acids. The CDR3 region has the DNA TGTGCCAGCAGTTCCGCCCATCGGGACTCCTTCTCCTACGAGCAGTACTTC. Protein sequence: CASSSAHRDSFSYEQYF.

The chain recombines TRBV5-8 with TRBJ2-7; 10 bases agree with TRBD2. This CDR3 spans 16 amino acids. CDR1 and CDR2 (germline): SGHTS, YDEGEE. V was pared by 3 bases and J by 0 bases, with 6 bases of the junction left unmatched. CDR3 in DNA: TGTGCCAGCAGCTGGACTAGCGGACTGAGCTCCTACGAGCAGTACTTC. Translation: CASSWTSGLSSYEQYF. Full variable domain (missing parts from reference TRBV5-8 and TRBJ2-7): EAGVTQSPTHLIKTRGQQATLRCSPISGHTSVYWYQQALGLGLQFLLWYDEGEERNRGNFPPRFSGRQFPNYSSELNVNALELEDSALYLCASSWTSGLSSYEQYFGPGTRLTVT.

This rearrangement joins TRBV5-1 to TRBJ2-5, with D unresolved. The ends were cut back, 4 bases at V and 3 bases at J, with 13 bases in the middle. The CDR3 consists of 14 residues. Germline CDR1 reads SGHRS; CDR2 reads YFSETQ. The CDR3 DNA reads as TGCGCCAGCAGCCCCATTGGAGAAGAAGAGACCCAGTACTTC. It yields the protein CASSPIGEEETQYF.

The J gene is TRBJ2-7, the V gene TRBV27; tentatively, D is TRBD1 (5 bases). This CDR3 is built from 14 residues. The V end was cut by 2 bases, the J end by 3 bases, with 11 bases between. Germline lookup yields CDR1 MNHEY and CDR2 SMNVEV (reference sequence). The CDR3 nucleotides read TGTGCCAGCAGTTTAGGACAATTCGTCTACGAGCAGTACTTC. It translates to CASSLGQFVYEQYF.

The chain has TRBV3-1 and TRBJ2-1; 9 bases line up with TRBD2. The CDR3 length is 16 residues. V lost 0 bases to trimming and J lost 7 bases; unmatched junction nucleotides: 7. CDR1 is LGHDT and CDR2 is YNNKEL in the germline V gene (reference sequence). The CDR3 reads CASSQDDGLALNEQFF. CDR3 DNA sequence: TGTGCCAGCAGCCAAGATGACGGACTAGCGTTGAATGAGCAGTTCTTC.

The V and J genes are TRBV29-1 and TRBJ2-1, with D unclear. The CDR3 has 12 residues. Trimming cost V 3 bases and J 10 bases, with 13 bases left between them. Looked up from germline, CDR1 is SQVTM and CDR2 is ANQGSEA. CDR3 coding DNA: TGCAGCGTTGAGGTTGACGCTAGGGAGCAGTTCTTC. Amino acids: CSVEVDAREQFF.

The chain couples TRBV10-2 to TRBJ2-7, with a tentative D call TRBD1 (5 bases). Trimming left V 5 bases short and J 0 bases short, with 11 bases between. CDR1 and CDR2 from the germline V gene are WSHSY and SAAADI. The CDR3 contains 14 residues. The CDR3 DNA reads TGCGCCAGCAGTACGACAGAAAGCTCCTACGAGCAGTACTTC. The encoded protein is CASSTTESSYEQYF.

This clonotype was picked up a small number of times. CDR3 sequence: CASSLGGTSSTGELFF. DNA for the CDR3: TGTGCCAGCAGCTTAGGTGGGACTAGCAGCACCGGGGAGCTGTTTTTT. J is TRBJ2-2 and V is TRBV7-8; 9 bases fit TRBD2. Germline V gene lookup returns CDR1 SGHVS and CDR2 FQNEAQ. The CDR3 consists of 16 residues. Trimming at V came to 1 base and at J to 4 bases, leaving 4 bases not matched to a gene.

This clonotype turned up a few times. The rearrangement joins TRBV24-1 to TRBJ2-1; D remains unclear. This CDR3 contains 14 residues. Trimming shortened V by 8 bases and J by 9 bases, and 19 bases separated the two germline ends. Germline V gene data show CDR1 as KGHDR and CDR2 as SFDVKD. The CDR3 sequence is CATTFTVWPGEQFF. The CDR3, as DNA: TGTGCCACCACTTTCACGGTGTGGCCGGGTGAGCAGTTCTTC.

The chain recombines TRBV20-1 with TRBJ2-7, with a tentative D call TRBD2 (6 bases). V was shortened by 2 bases and J by 5 bases, with 16 bases between the two germline ends. CDR3 length: 14 residues. CDR1 and CDR2 (germline): DFQATT, SNEGSKA (reference sequence). The chain's CDR3 is CSARPRTRGHEQYF. The CDR3 DNA sequence: TGCAGTGCTAGACCACGAACGCGGGGCCACGAGCAGTACTTC.

This clonotype was observed many times. This chain uses TRBV7-9 with TRBJ2-1; 9 positions agree with TRBD2. The CDR3 runs to 17 residues. V trimming: 5 bases; J trimming: 6 bases; junction bases outside the gene matches: 14. The germline V gene encodes CDR1 SEHNR and CDR2 FQNEAQ (reference sequence). The CDR3: CASSPGTSQEVLNEQFF. The CDR3 DNA follows: TGTGCCAGCAGCCCCGGGACTAGCCAAGAAGTTCTCAATGAGCAGTTCTTC.

The rearrangement joins TRBV5-1 to TRBJ1-1, with D uncertain. This CDR3 region has 14 residues. V shed 3 bases and J shed 2 bases, with 11 bases lying between them. CDR1 and CDR2 (germline): SGHRS, YFSETQ. The CDR3 reads CASSYGLINTEAFF. CDR3 in DNA: TGCGCCAGCAGCTACGGGTTGATTAACACTGAAGCTTTCTTT.

The chain uses TRBV12-3 or TRBV12-4 and TRBJ2-7; D not certain. The CDR3 extends over 13 amino acids. V lost 5 bases to trimming and J lost 0 bases, with 8 bases between them. The DNA for the CDR3 is TGTGCCAGCAGTCCCTGGAGCTCCTACGAGCAGTACTTC. This codes for CASSPWSSYEQYF.

About this clonotype itself: A junction boundary mismatches the germline segment, possibly from a read error. The rearrangement uses TRBV29-1 and TRBJ2-2, with D perhaps TRBD2 (5 bases). CDR3 length: 13 residues. CDR1 and CDR2 from the germline V gene are SQVTM and ANQGSEA. This CDR3 reads CSVRHKGTGELFF. In DNA, the CDR3 is TGCAGCGTTAGGCACAAAGGCACCGGGGAGCTGTTTTTC.

This clonotype appeared a few times. The chain couples TRBV12-3 or TRBV12-4 to TRBJ2-7, with 9 bases that match TRBD1. Trimming removed 5 bases from V and 2 bases from J; junction bases left unmatched: 13. The CDR3 contains 17 residues. Here the CDR3 reads CASSPHPQGAYTYEQYF. The CDR3, as DNA: TGTGCCAGCAGTCCACATCCACAGGGGGCCTATACCTACGAGCAGTACTTC.

A few counts support this clonotype. This chain links TRBV20-1 with TRBJ2-1; 8 positions agree with TRBD1. Germline lookup yields CDR1 DFQATT and CDR2 SNEGSKA (reference sequence). The J segment lost 2 bases and the V segment lost 6 bases, leaving 6 bases of the junction unmatched. The CDR3 sequence is 14 residues long. CDR3: CSALEDRAYNEQFF. The CDR3 nucleotides are TGCAGTGCATTAGAGGACAGGGCCTACAATGAGCAGTTCTTC.

In its sample, this clonotype was seen a few times. The chain links TRBV29-1 to TRBJ2-1, with TRBD2 matching 11 bases. Germline trimming cut 4 bases from V and 10 bases from J; bases unmatched to any gene: 12. Per germline, CDR1 SQVTM and CDR2 ANQGSEA. The CDR3 has 15 amino acids. For the CDR3, the DNA is TGCAGCGTTGGAGATAGCGGGAGGGCCCTCAAGGAGCAGTTCTTC. Translation: CSVGDSGRALKEQFF.

This clonotype was seen only once. The chain carries TRBV10-3 and TRBJ1-2; D unresolved. The germline V gene encodes CDR1 ENHRY and CDR2 SYGVKD. This CDR3 is 14 amino acids long. Trimming took off 6 bases at V and 3 bases at J, with 14 bases between the two ends. The CDR3 region has the DNA TGTGCCATCAGCTTGGGCGACACTGACTATGGCTACACCTTC. Translated, it gives CAISLGDTDYGYTF.

The rearrangement links TRBV12-3 or TRBV12-4 to TRBJ1-1; tentatively, D is TRBD1 (6 bases). Trimming pared 8 bases from V and 0 bases from J, leaving 13 bases between. This CDR3 spans 14 amino acids. CDR3 loop: CASDTGGMNTEAFF. The CDR3 DNA sequence: TGTGCCAGCGACACCGGGGGCATGAACACTGAAGCTTTCTTT.